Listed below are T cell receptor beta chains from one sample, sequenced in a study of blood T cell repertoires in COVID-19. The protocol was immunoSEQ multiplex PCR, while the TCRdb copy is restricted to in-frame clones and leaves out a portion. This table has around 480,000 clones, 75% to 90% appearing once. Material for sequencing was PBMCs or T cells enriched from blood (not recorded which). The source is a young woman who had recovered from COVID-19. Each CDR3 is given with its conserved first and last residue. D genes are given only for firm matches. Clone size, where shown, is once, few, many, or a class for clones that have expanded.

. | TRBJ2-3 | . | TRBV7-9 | CASSSWSRSTDTQYF | TGTGCCAGCAGCTCCTGGTCACGGAGCACAGATACGCAGTATTTT
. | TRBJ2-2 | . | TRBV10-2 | CASSESGGTGELFF | TGCGCCAGCAGTGAGTCGGGGGGAACCGGGGAGCTGTTTTTT
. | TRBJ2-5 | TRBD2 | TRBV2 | CASSKLAGREETQYF | TGTGCCAGCAGTAAACTAGCGGGGCGAGAAGAGACCCAGTACTTC
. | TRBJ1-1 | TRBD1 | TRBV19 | CASSFGQGGTEAFF | TGTGCCAGTAGTTTCGGACAGGGAGGAACTGAAGCTTTCTTT
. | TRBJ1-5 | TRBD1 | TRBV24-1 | CATPPGTGFYSNQPQHF | TGTGCCACCCCTCCCGGGACAGGGTTTTATAGCAATCAGCCCCAGCATTTT
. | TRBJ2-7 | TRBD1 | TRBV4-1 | CASSQGDREKSYEQYF | TGCGCCAGCAGCCAGGGGGACAGGGAAAAGTCCTACGAGCAGTACTTC
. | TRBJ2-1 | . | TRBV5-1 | CASSLALSGSSYNEQFF | TGCGCCAGCAGCTTGGCCTTAAGCGGAAGCTCCTACAATGAGCAGTTCTTC
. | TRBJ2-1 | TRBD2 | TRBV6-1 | CASSDLGGWLVF | TGTGCCAGCAGTGACCTCGGGGGGTGGCTGGTCTTC
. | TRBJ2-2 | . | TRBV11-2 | CASSRWTANTGELFF | TGTGCCAGCAGCCGATGGACAGCGAACACCGGGGAGCTGTTTTTT
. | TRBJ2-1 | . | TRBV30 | CAWSVSGGVAFF | TGTGCCTGGAGTGTTAGCGGCGGTGTTGCGTTCTTC
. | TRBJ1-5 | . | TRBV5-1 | CASAGDFNQPQHF | TGCGCCAGCGCTGGGGACTTCAATCAGCCCCAGCATTTT
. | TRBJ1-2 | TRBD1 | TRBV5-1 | CASSSGDRVYGYTF | TGCGCCAGCAGCTCGGGGGACAGGGTCTATGGCTACACCTTC
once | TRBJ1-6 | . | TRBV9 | CASSAGGGESPLHF | TGTGCCAGCAGCGCCGGGGGAGGGGAATCACCCCTCCACTTT
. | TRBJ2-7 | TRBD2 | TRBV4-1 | CASSQRAFLSGAPYEQYF | TGCGCCAGCAGCCAAAGGGCCTTCCTTAGCGGGGCCCCCTACGAGCAGTACTTC
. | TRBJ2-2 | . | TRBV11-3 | CASSMTSNTGELFF | TGTGCCAGCAGCATGACATCGAACACCGGGGAGCTGTTTTTT
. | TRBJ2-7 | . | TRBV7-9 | CASKLDWGEEQYF | TGTGCCAGCAAATTAGACTGGGGGGAAGAGCAGTACTTC
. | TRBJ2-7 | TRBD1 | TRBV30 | CAWSASKRGAGGSYEQYF | TGTGCCTGGAGTGCCTCCAAGAGGGGCGCAGGGGGCTCCTACGAGCAGTACTTC
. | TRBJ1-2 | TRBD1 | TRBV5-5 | CASSPGTGGTNYGYTF | TGTGCCAGCAGCCCGGGGACAGGGGGTACCAACTATGGCTACACCTTC
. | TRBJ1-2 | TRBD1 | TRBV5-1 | CASSLGQGKVDGYTF | TGCGCCAGCAGCTTGGGACAGGGAAAAGTGGATGGCTACACCTTC
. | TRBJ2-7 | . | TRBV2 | CASRGPGVEQYF | TGTGCCAGCAGGGGGCCAGGGGTTGAGCAGTACTTC
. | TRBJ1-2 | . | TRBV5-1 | CASSLEVEGGYTF | TGCGCCAGCAGCTTGGAGGTAGAGGGTGGCTACACCTTC
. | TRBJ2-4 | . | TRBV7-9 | CASSLEPGLNIQYF | TGTGCCAGCAGCTTAGAACCGGGACTAAACATTCAGTACTTC
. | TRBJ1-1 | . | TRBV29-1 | CSVESRTEAFF | TGCAGCGTTGAGTCGAGGACTGAAGCTTTCTTT
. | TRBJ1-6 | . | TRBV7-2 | CASSLTGKYNSPLHF | TGTGCCAGCAGCTTAACAGGGAAATATAATTCACCCCTCCACTTT
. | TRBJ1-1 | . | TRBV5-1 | CASSLSQDSGTEAFF | TGCGCCAGCAGCTTGTCCCAGGACAGCGGAACTGAAGCTTTCTTT
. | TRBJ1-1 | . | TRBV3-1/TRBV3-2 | CASSQIPQGNTEAFF | TGTGCCAGCAGCCAAATCCCCCAGGGGAACACTGAAGCTTTCTTT
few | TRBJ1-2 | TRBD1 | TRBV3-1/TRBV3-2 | CASTDVMTGFPYGYTF | TGTGCCAGCACCGACGTTATGACAGGGTTCCCTTATGGCTACACCTTC
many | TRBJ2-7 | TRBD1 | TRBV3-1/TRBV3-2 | CASSQGIIGTGSDEQYF | TGTGCCAGCAGCCAAGGGATTATAGGGACAGGGTCCGACGAGCAGTACTTC
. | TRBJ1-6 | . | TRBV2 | CASSAAVGPRNSPLHF | TGTGCCAGCAGTGCGGCCGTTGGGCCACGGAATTCACCCCTCCACTTT
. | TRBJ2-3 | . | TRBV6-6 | CASTNTGPDTQYF | TGTGCCAGCACCAACACAGGGCCAGATACGCAGTATTTT
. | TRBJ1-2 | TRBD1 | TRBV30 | CAWETGGAGSYTF | TGTGCCTGGGAGACAGGGGGCGCCGGATCGTACACCTTC
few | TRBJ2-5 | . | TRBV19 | CASSITGDQETQYF | TGTGCCAGTAGTATAACAGGCGACCAAGAGACCCAGTACTTC
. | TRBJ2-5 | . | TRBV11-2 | CASSQSVVVETQYF | TGTGCCAGCAGTCAATCTGTGGTAGTAGAGACCCAGTACTTC
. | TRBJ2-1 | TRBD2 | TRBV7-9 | CASTFFGGDEQFF | TGTGCCAGCACCTTCTTTGGGGGGGATGAGCAGTTCTTC
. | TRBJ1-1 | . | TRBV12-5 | CASGFYIGDTEAFF | TGTGCTAGTGGTTTTTATATTGGAGACACTGAAGCTTTCTTT
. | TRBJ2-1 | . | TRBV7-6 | CASSPIPGGQDRAPGEQFF | TGTGCCAGCAGCCCAATCCCGGGAGGTCAGGACAGGGCTCCCGGTGAGCAGTTCTTC
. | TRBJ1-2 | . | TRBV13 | CASSSIQDGFNYGYTF | TGTGCCAGCAGCTCAATACAGGACGGATTTAACTATGGCTACACCTTC